This TCR beta chain came from a study of blood T cell repertoires in COVID-19. Study context: PBMCs, B-cell-depleted T cells, or T cells provided the cDNA or gDNA that made up the material.

V gave up 7 bases and J gave up 5 bases; unmatched junction bases: 6. The CDR3 is 14 amino acids. The germline CDR1 and CDR2 sequences are SGHRS and YFSETQ. Original data processing: Using reference gene primer amplification, nucleated cell counts were estimated. Method: immunoSEQ multiplex PCR; TCRdb's copy keeps in-frame clones and lacks some. V and J calls and clone size follow that table, whereas D and trimming were derived from the DNA. The table has roughly 250,000 clones, about 80% seen once. This chain links TRBV5-1 with TRBJ2-1; 10 bases match TRBD2. The source material was peripheral blood. This sequence originates from a human donor in a cohort sampled during active COVID-19. In DNA form, the CDR3 reads TGCGCCAGCGTCCCGGGACTAGCGAACAATGAGCAGTTCTTC. Protein sequence: CASVPGLANNEQFF.